A single sample gave rise to the 9 T cell receptor beta chains below, sequenced in a study of shared clonotypes between healthy human individuals. TCRdb keeps only in-frame clones here, not all; method: immunoSEQ multiplex PCR. This sample has roughly 490,000 clones; 76% occur once, and the top ten carry about an eighth. The sample was PBMCs. These receptors all stem from a woman in her forties in good health. Some clones in this sample may be carry-over from other donors' samples.

The chain links TRBV5-4 to TRBJ2-1; D remains ambiguous. Germline CDR1 reads SGHNT; CDR2 reads YYREEE (reference sequence). The CDR3 has 13 amino acids. V lost 1 base to trimming and J lost 8 bases, with 10 bases between them. This chain's CDR3 is CASSLLVRDEQFF. For the CDR3, the DNA is TGTGCCAGCAGCTTGCTGGTAAGAGATGAGCAGTTCTTC.

The chain uses TRBV18 and TRBJ2-7, with D possibly matching TRBD2 (5 bases). The V gene lost 2 bases and the J gene lost 0 bases, with 8 bases spanning the gap. The length of the CDR3 is 14 residues. The V gene's germline CDR1 is KGHSH and CDR2 LQKENI. The CDR3 loop is CASSPTGISYEQYF. CDR3 nucleotides: TGTGCCAGCTCACCAACGGGAATCTCCTACGAGCAGTACTTC. Full variable domain (rest looked up from reference TRBV18 and TRBJ2-7): NAGVMQNPRHLVRRRGQEARLRCSPMKGHSHVYWYRQLPEEGLKFMVYLQKENIIDESGMPKERFSAEFPKEGPSILRIQQVVRGDSAAYFCASSPTGISYEQYFGPGTRLTVT.

Only a few counts were recorded for this clone. This chain links TRBV30 with TRBJ2-3; 12 bases match TRBD2. CDR1 is GTSNPN and CDR2 is SVGIG in the germline V gene (reference sequence). The CDR3 consists of 17 residues. The ends lost 2 bases at V and 5 bases at J; junction bases unmatched: 11. The CDR3 nucleotides read TGTGCCTGGAGTAGGCTAGCGGGAGGGCCGGGGGAAGATACGCAGTATTTT. Protein: CAWSRLAGGPGEDTQYF. The whole variable domain, remainder taken from reference TRBV30 and TRBJ2-3, is SQTIHQWPATLVQPVGSPLSLECTVEGTSNPNLYWYRQAAGRGLQLLFYSVGIGQISSEVPQNLSASRPQDRQFILSSKKLLLSDSGFYLCAWSRLAGGPGEDTQYFGPGTRLTVL.

CDR3 sequence: CASGRGNQPQHF. The CDR3 DNA is TGTGCCAGCGGACGGGGGAATCAGCCCCAGCATTTT. This chain links TRBV27 with TRBJ1-5; weak D call: TRBD1 (5 bases). The germline V gene encodes CDR1 MNHEY and CDR2 SMNVEV (reference sequence). Trimming removed 8 bases from V and 4 bases from J, with 9 bases in between. The CDR3 runs 12 residues.

J is TRBJ2-7 and V is TRBV10-3, with TRBD2 identical over 7 bases. CDR1 is ENHRY and CDR2 is SYGVKD in the germline V gene. The CDR3 totals 15 residues. Trimming cost V 3 bases and J 3 bases; bases outside gene matches: 8. The CDR3 region has the DNA TGTGCCATCAGTGATACTAGCGTAGAATACTACGAGCAGTACTTC. Encoded protein: CAISDTSVEYYEQYF.

The CDR3 DNA follows: TGTGCCAGCAGTTTAACTAGCGGGGGCACCGGGGAGCTGTTTTTT. Protein sequence: CASSLTSGGTGELFF. The chain combines TRBV27 with TRBJ2-2; TRBD2 agrees at 11 bases. Germline assignment: CDR1 MNHEY and CDR2 SMNVEV (reference sequence). The CDR3 has 15 amino acids. V was clipped by 2 bases and J by 4 bases; unmatched bases: 0.

To note about this clone: With a much larger clone just one base away, this may be a read error. The chain recombines TRBV2 with TRBJ2-7; the D gene is possibly TRBD1 (5 bases). This CDR3 region has 14 residues. The germline V gene encodes CDR1 SNHLY and CDR2 FYNNEI. CDR3 nucleotide sequence: TGTGCCAGCAGTTCCGACAGTGGGGCCTACGCGCAGTACTTC. Encoded protein: CASSSDSGAYAQYF.

The chain combines TRBV4-3 with TRBJ1-2, with D tentatively TRBD1 (6 bases). The CDR3 extends over 13 amino acids. Germline values: CDR1 LGHNA, CDR2 YSLEER. V lost 3 bases to trimming and J lost 1 base, with 6 bases between them. The CDR3 DNA follows: TGCGCCAGCAGCCAGGACAGTAACTATGGCTACACCTTC. This gives the protein CASSQDSNYGYTF.

The chain is built from TRBV7-9 and TRBJ1-2, with unresolved D. The CDR3 spans 16 residues. The germline gives CDR1 SEHNR, CDR2 FQNEAQ (reference sequence). V gave up 2 bases and J gave up 8 bases, with 21 bases separating them. The CDR3 nucleotides are TGTGCCAGCAGCTTAAGTACGACGGACCCTATTGGGGGCTACACCTTC. Encoded protein: CASSLSTTDPIGGYTF.